These T cell receptor beta chains were read from a single sample in a study of monozygotic twins with inflammatory bowel disease. Using the 5' RACE reads, TCRdb records one entry per CDR3 protein without DNA. The sample has hundreds of thousands of distinct CDR3 sequences. Sequenced input: blood. Receptors were obtained from a human donor with ulcerative colitis or Crohn's disease, or a healthy co-twin of an affected twin (not recorded which). Each CDR3 is given with its conserved first and last residue.

j_gene,v_gene,len,CDR3aa
TRBJ1-4,TRBV5-1,14,CASSELGGREKLFF
TRBJ2-6,TRBV7-3,19,CASSRGTGGSLSGANVLTF
TRBJ2-2,TRBV7-8,15,CASSLRTPNTGELFF
TRBJ2-1,TRBV19,15,CASSLEGAAYNEQFF
TRBJ2-2,TRBV12-3/TRBV12-4,15,CASSESRPNTGELFF
TRBJ1-2,TRBV4-1,12,CASSDRAYGYTF
TRBJ1-5,TRBV6-1,15,CASSAPPNSNQPQHF
TRBJ2-2,TRBV5-1,14,CASSPPRNTGELFF
TRBJ1-1,TRBV12-3/TRBV12-4,14,CASSLNRGNTEAFF
TRBJ2-5,TRBV20-1,18,CSAKGWFVEGDPQETQYF
TRBJ1-1,TRBV4-1,18,CASSQGALPTGRNTEAFF
TRBJ1-1,TRBV15,16,CATSRDQARGNTEAFF
TRBJ2-1,TRBV6-6,14,CASSHLSDVGEQFF
TRBJ2-2,TRBV24-1,14,CATAGQGGTGELFF
TRBJ2-7,TRBV9,16,CASSVDEGTGRYEQYF
TRBJ1-1,TRBV7-9,12,CASSLSGTEAFF
TRBJ2-1,TRBV5-6,14,CASSHRGQYNEQFF
TRBJ2-7,TRBV10-3,13,CAISDGPSYEQYF
TRBJ1-5,TRBV19,14,CASRSTGGNQPQHF
TRBJ1-2,TRBV20-1,11,CSASRALGYTF
TRBJ1-1,TRBV12-3/TRBV12-4,14,CASSPFGQGRIAFF
TRBJ2-1,TRBV7-2,15,CASSPQRGGIYEQFF
TRBJ2-1,TRBV27,16,CASSDLTVVSYNEQFF
TRBJ1-1,TRBV5-1,17,CASSSLFSRDMDFEAFF
TRBJ1-1,TRBV12-3/TRBV12-4,13,CASSSWDGKEAFF
TRBJ2-7,TRBV5-1,15,CASSSGLANSYEQYF
TRBJ2-2,TRBV5-5,15,CASSFFAGVVGELFF
TRBJ2-7,TRBV7-2,14,CASSLLAGPYEQYF
TRBJ2-1,TRBV6-2/TRBV6-3,14,CASSTGSTYNEQFF
TRBJ2-7,TRBV5-1,12,CASKQGTYEQYF
TRBJ2-7,TRBV20-1,15,CSARMGQGARNEQYF
TRBJ2-5,TRBV20-1,16,CSARDRRGWEGETQYF
TRBJ1-5,TRBV19,15,CASTDRYLVIQPQHF